Sequencing of this T cell receptor (beta chain) was carried out in a study of T-cell reconstitution after alpha-beta-depleted transplantation in children. Unique molecular identifiers featured in how the TCRbeta library was prepared. TCRdb re-derived calls from the PCR reads in MiXCR, one entry per CDR3 protein. The sample has over 550,000 distinct CDR3 sequences, about 11% seen once; the top ten hold around 4%. Germline V gene sequence: CDR1 MNHNS, CDR2 SASEGT. V shed 5 bases and J shed 1 base, with 8 bases lying between them. This CDR3 comprises 13 residues. The material sequenced was PBMCs from the stem cell graft donor, taken from the stem cell graft. The clonotype comes from a human donor who donated a stem cell graft to a child with acute myeloid leukemia. This chain connects TRBV6-1 to TRBJ1-2; possibly TRBD1 for D (5 bases). The CDR3 region is CASSTGHNYGYTF. The CDR3 nucleotides are TGTGCCAGCAGTACCGGACATAACTATGGCTACACCTTC.